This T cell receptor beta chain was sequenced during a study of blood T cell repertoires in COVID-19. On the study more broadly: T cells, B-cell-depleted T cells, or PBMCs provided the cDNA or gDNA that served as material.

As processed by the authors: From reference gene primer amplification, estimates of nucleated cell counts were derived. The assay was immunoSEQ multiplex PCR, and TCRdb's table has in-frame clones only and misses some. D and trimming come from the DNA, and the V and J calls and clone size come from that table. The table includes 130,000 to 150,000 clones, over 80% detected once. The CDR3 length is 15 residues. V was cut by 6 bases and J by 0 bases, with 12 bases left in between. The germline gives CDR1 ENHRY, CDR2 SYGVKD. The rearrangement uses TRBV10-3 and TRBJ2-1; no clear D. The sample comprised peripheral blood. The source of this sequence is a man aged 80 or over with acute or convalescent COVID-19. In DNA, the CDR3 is TGTGCCATCAGGGGTAAAACGGGCTCCTACAATGAGCAGTTCTTC. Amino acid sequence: CAIRGKTGSYNEQFF.